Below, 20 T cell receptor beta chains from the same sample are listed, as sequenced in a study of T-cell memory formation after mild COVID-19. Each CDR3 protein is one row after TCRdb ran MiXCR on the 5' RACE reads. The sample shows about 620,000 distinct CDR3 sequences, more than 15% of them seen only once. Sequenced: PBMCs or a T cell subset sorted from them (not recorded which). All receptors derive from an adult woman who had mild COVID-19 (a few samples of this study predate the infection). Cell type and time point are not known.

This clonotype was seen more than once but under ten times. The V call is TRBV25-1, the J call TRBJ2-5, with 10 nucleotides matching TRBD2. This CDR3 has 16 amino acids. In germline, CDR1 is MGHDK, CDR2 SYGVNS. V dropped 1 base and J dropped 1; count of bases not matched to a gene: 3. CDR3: CASSELASGSQETQYF. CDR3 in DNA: TGTGCCAGCAGTGAATTGGCTAGCGGGAGCCAAGAGACCCAGTACTTC.

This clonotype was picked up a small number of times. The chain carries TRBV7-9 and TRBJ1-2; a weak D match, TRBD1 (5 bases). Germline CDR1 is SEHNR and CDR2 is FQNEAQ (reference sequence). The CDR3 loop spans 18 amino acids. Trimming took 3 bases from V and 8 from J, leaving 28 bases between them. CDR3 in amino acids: CASSFSPGGSGGALGYTF. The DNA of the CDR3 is TGTGCCAGCAGCTTTTCCCCAGGCGGGTCAGGTGGGGCACTGGGCTACACCTTC.

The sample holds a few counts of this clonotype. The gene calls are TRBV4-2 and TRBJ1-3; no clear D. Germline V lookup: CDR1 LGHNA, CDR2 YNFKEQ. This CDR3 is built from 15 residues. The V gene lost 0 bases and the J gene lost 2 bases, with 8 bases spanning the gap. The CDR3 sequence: CASSQDILPGNTIYF. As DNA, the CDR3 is TGTGCCAGCAGCCAAGATATTCTACCTGGAAACACCATATATTTT.

CDR3 coding DNA: TGCGCCAGCAGCCAAGGGGGGACTAGCGGGACGTACTCCTACAATGAGCAGTTCTTC. Protein: CASSQGGTSGTYSYNEQFF. The rearrangement uses TRBV4-1 and TRBJ2-1, with TRBD2 matching over 13 bases. V lost 1 base to trimming and J lost 0 bases; unmatched junction nucleotides: 6. Germline CDR1 reads MGHRA; CDR2 reads YSYEKL. The CDR3 covers 19 residues.

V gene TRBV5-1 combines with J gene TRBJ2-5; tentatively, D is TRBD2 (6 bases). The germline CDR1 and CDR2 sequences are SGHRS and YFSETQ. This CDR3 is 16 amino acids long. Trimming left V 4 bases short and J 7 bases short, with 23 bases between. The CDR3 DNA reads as TGCGCCAGCAGCCCCGCCCAGAGCGGATACGGGGGGACCCAGTACTTC. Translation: CASSPAQSGYGGTQYF.

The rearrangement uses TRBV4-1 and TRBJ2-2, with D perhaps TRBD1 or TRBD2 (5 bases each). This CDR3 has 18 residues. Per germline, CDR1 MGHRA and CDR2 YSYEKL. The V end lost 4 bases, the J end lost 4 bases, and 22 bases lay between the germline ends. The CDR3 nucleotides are TGCGCCAGCAGCCCACTGATAACCAGGGCTGCGGGCACCGGGGAGCTGTTTTTT. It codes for CASSPLITRAAGTGELFF.

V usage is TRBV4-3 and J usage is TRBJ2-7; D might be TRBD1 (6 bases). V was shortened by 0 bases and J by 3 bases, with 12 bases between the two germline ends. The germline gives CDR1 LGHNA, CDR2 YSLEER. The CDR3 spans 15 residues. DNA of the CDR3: TGCGCCAGCAGCCAAGATCCACAGGGATACTACGAGCAGTACTTC. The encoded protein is CASSQDPQGYYEQYF.

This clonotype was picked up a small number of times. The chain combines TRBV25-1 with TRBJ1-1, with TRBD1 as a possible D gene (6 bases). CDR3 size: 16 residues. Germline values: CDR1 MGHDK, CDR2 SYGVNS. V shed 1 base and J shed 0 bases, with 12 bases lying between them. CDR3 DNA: TGTGCCAGCAGTGAATTTGCAGGGGCGATGAACACTGAAGCTTTCTTT. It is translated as CASSEFAGAMNTEAFF. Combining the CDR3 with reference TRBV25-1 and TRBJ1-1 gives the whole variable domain EADIYQTPRYLVIGTGKKITLECSQTMGHDKMYWYQQDPGMELHLIHYSYGVNSTEKGDLSSESTVSRIRTEHFPLTLESARPSHTSQYLCASSEFAGAMNTEAFFGQGTRLTVV.

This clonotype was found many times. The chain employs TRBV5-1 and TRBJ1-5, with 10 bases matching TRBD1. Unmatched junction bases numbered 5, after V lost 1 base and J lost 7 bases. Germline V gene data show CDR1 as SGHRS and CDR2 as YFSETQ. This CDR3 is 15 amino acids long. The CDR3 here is CASSLTGQGHQPQHF. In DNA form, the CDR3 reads TGCGCCAGCAGCTTGACGGGACAGGGGCACCAGCCCCAGCATTTT.

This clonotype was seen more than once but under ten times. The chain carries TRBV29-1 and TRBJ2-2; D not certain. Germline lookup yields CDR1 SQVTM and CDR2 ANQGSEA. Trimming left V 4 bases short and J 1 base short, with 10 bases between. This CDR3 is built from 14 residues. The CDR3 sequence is CSVARTMNTGELFF. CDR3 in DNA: TGCAGCGTTGCCAGGACCATGAACACCGGGGAGCTGTTTTTT.

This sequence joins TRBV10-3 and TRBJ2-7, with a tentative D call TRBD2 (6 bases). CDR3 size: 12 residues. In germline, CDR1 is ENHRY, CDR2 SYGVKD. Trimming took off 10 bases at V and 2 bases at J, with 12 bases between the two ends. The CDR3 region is CATHSGTYEQYF. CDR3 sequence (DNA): TGTGCCACCCATAGCGGAACCTACGAGCAGTACTTC.

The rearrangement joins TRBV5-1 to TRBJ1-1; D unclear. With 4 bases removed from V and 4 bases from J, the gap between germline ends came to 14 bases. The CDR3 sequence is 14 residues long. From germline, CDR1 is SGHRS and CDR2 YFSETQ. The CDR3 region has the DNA TGCGCCAGCAGCAGAACAGAGGCCAGCACTGAAGCTTTCTTT. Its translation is CASSRTEASTEAFF.

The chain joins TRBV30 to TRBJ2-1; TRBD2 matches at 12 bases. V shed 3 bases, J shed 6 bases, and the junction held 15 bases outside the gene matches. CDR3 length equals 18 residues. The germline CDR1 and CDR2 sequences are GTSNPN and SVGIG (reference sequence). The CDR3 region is CAWRSRLAGAPRGNEQFF. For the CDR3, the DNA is TGTGCCTGGAGGAGCAGACTAGCGGGGGCCCCTCGGGGCAATGAGCAGTTCTTC.

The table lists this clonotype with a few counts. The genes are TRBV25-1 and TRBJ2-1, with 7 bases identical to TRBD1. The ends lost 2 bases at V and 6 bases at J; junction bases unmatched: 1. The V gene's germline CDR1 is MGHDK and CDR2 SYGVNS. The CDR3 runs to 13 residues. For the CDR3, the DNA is TGTGCCAGCAGTGAAAACAGGGGCAATGAGCAGTTCTTC. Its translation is CASSENRGNEQFF.

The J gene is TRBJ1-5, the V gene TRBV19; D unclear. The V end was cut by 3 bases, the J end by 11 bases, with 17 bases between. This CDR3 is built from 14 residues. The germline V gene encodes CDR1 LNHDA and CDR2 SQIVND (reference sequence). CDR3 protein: CASSIGVGPKAQHF. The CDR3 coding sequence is TGTGCCAGTAGTATTGGTGTGGGCCCGAAGGCCCAGCATTTT.

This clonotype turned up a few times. CDR3 sequence (DNA): TGTGCCAGCAGTTACGATCGCAATCAGCCCCAGCATTTT. This codes for CASSYDRNQPQHF. The V and J genes are TRBV6-6 and TRBJ1-5; D not resolved. Per the germline V gene, CDR1 is MNHNY and CDR2 is SVGAGI (reference sequence). V gave up 2 bases and J gave up 2 bases, with 4 bases separating them. This CDR3 is 13 amino acids long.

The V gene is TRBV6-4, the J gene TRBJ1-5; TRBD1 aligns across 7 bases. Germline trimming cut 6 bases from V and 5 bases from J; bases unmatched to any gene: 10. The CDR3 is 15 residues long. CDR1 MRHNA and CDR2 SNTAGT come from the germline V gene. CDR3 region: CASSPTGSLDQPQHF. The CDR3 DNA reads TGTGCCAGCAGCCCGACAGGGTCTTTGGATCAGCCCCAGCATTTT.

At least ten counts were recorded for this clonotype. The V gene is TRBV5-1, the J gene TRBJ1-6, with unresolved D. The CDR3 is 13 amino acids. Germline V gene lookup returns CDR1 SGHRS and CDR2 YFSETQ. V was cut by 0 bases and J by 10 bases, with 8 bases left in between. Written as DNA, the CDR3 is TGCGCCAGCAGCTTGGCCTCGAGGTCACCCCTCCACTTT. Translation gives CASSLASRSPLHF.

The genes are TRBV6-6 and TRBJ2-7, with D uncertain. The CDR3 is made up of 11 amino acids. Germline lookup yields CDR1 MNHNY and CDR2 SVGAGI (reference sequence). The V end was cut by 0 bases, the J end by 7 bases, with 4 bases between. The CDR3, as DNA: TGTGCCAGCAGTTACTCGGAGGAGCAGTACTTC. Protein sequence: CASSYSEEQYF.

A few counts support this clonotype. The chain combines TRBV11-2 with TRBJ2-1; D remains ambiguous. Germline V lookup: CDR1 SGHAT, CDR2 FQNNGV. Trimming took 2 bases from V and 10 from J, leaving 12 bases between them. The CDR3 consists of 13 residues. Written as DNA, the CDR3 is TGTGCCAGCAGCTTACATGTAGGGCAGGAGCAGTTCTTC. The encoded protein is CASSLHVGQEQFF.